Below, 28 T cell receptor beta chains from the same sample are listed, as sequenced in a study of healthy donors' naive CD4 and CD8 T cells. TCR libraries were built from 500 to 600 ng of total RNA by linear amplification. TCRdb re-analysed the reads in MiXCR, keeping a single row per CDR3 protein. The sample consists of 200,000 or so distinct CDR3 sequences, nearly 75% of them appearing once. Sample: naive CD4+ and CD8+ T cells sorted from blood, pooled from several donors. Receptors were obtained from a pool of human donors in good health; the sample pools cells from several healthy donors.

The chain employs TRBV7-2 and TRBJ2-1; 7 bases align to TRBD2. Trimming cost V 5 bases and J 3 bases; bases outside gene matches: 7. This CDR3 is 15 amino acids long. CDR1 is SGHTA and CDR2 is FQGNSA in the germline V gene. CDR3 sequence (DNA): TGTGCCAGCAGCCCCTCGACGGGAGGCTACAATGAGCAGTTCTTC. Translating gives CASSPSTGGYNEQFF.

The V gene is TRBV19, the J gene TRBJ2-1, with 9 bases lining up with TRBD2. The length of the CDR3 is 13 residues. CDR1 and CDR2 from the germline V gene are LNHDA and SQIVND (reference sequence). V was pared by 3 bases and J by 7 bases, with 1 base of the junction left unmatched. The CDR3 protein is CASSMGLANEQFF. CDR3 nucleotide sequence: TGTGCCAGTAGTATGGGACTAGCAAATGAGCAGTTCTTC.

The CDR3 loop is CASSLQATPGAAEAFF. The CDR3 region has the DNA TGTGCCAGCAGCCTACAGGCTACCCCAGGTGCCGCTGAAGCTTTCTTT. The V gene is TRBV6-5, the J gene TRBJ1-1; D is perhaps TRBD1 (5 bases). V lost 6 bases and J lost 6, with 23 bases in between. This CDR3 is built from 16 residues. Germline values: CDR1 MNHEY, CDR2 SVGAGI.

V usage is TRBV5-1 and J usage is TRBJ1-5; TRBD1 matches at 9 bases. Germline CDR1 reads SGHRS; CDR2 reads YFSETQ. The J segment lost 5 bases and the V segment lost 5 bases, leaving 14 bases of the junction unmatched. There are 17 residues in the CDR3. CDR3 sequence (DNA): TGCGCCAGCAGACGGGACAGGGAATATTCAAAGGATCAGCCCCAGCATTTT. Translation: CASRRDREYSKDQPQHF.

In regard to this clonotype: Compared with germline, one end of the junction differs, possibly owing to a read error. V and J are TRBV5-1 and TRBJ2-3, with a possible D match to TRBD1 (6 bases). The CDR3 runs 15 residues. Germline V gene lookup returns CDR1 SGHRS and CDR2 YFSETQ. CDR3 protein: CASSLVQGHTDTQYF. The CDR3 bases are TGTGCCAGCAGCTTGGTCCAGGGACATACAGATACGCAGTATTTT.

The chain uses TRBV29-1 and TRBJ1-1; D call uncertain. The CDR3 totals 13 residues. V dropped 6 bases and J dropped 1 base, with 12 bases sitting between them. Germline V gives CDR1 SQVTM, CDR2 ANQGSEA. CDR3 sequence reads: CSVLRSSNTEAFF. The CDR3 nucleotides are TGCAGCGTGCTCAGGAGCTCGAACACTGAAGCTTTCTTT.

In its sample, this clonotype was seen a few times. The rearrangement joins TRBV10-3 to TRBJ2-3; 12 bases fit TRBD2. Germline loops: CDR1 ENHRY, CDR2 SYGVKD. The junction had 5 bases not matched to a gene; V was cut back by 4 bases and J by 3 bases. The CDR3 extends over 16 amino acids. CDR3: CAISATSGSGTDTQYF. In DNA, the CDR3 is TGTGCCATCAGTGCGACTAGCGGGAGTGGAACAGATACGCAGTATTTT.

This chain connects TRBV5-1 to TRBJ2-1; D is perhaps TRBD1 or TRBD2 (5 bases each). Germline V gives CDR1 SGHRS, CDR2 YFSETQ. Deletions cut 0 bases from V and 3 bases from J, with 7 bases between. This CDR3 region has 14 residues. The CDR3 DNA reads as TGCGCCAGCAGCTTGGCGGGGCTCTACAATGAGCAGTTCTTC. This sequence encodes CASSLAGLYNEQFF.

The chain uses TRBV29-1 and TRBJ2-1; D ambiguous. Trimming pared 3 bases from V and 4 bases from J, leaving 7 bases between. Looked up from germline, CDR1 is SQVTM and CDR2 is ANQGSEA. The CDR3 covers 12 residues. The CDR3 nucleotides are TGCAGCGTTGACAACTTGTACAATGAGCAGTTCTTC. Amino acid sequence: CSVDNLYNEQFF.

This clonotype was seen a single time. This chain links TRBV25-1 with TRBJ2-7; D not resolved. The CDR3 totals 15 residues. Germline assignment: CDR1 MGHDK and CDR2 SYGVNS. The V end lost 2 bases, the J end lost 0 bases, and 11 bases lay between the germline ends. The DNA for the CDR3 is TGTGCCAGCAGTGAAGAACCAGCTACCTCCTACGAGCAGTACTTC. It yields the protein CASSEEPATSYEQYF.

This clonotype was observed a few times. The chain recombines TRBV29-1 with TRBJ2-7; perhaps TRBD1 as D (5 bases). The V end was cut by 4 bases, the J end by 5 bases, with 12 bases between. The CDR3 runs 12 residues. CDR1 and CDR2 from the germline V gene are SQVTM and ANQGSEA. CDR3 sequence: CSVVTGPNEQYF. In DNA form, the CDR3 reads TGCAGCGTTGTTACAGGCCCTAACGAGCAGTACTTC.

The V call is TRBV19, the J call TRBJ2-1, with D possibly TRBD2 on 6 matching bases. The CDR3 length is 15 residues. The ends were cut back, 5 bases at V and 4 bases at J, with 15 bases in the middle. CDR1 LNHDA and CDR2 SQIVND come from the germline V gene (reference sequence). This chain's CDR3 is CASSSLAGLYNEQFF. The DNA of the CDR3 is TGTGCCAGTAGTTCTCTCGCGGGGCTTTACAATGAGCAGTTCTTC.

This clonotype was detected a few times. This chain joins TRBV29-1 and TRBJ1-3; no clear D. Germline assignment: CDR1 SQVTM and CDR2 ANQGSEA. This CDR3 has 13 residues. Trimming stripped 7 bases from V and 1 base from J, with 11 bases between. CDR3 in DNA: TGCAGCGGGGGAGCGGCTTCTGGAAACACCATATATTTT. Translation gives CSGGAASGNTIYF.

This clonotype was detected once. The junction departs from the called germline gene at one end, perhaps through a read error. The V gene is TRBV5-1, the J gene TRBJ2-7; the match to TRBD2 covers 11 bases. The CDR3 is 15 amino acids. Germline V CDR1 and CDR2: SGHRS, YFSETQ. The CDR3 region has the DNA TGCGCCAGCAGCTTAACTAGCGGGAGCTCCTACGGGCAGTACTTC. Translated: CASSLTSGSSYGQYF.

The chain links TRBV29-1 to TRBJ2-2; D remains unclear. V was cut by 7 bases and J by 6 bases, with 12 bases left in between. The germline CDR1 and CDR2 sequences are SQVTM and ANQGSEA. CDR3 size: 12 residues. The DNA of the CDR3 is TGCAGCGCCCGGACGTCTGCCGGGGAGCTGTTTTTT. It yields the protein CSARTSAGELFF.

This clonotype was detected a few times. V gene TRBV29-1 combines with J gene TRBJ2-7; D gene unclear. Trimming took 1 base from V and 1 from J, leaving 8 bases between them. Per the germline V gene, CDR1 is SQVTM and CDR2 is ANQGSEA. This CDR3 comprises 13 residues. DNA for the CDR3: TGCAGCGTTGAAGGGACGGATTCCTACGAGCAGTACTTC. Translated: CSVEGTDSYEQYF.

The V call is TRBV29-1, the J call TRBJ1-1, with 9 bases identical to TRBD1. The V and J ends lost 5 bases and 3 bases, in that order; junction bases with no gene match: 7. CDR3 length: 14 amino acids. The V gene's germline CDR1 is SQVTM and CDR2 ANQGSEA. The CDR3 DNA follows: TGCAGCGTTCAGGGGACAGGGTCGGACACTGAAGCTTTCTTT. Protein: CSVQGTGSDTEAFF.

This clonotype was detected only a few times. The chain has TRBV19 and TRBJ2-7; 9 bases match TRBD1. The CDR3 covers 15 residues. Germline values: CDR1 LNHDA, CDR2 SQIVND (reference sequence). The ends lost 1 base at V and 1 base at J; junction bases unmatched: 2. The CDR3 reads CASSIATGGSYEQYF. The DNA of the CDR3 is TGTGCCAGTAGTATAGCGACAGGGGGGTCCTACGAGCAGTACTTC.

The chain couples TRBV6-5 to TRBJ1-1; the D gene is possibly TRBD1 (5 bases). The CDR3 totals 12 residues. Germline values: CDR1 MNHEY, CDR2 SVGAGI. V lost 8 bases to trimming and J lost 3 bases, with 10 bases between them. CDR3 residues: CASGGGDTEAFF. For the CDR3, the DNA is TGTGCCAGCGGAGGAGGGGACACTGAAGCTTTCTTT.

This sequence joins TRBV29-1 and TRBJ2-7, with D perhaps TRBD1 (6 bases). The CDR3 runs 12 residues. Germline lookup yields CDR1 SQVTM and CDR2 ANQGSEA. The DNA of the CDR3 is TGCAGTTCCCAGGGGTTAGGGTACGAGCAGTACTTC. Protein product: CSSQGLGYEQYF.

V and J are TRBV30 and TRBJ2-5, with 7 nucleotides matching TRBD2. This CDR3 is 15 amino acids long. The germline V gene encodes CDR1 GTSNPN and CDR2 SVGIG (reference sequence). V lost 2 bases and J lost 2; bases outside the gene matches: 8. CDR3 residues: CAWSHGVAGQETQYF. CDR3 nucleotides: TGTGCCTGGAGTCACGGGGTAGCGGGTCAAGAGACCCAGTACTTC.

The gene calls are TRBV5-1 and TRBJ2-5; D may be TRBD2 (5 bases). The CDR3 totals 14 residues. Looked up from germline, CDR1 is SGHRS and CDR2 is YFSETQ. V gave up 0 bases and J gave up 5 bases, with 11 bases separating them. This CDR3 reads CASSLAGFMETQYF. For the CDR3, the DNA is TGCGCCAGCAGCTTGGCGGGATTCATGGAGACCCAGTACTTC. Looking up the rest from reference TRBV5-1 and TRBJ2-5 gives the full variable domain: KAGVTQTPRYLIKTRGQQVTLSCSPISGHRSVSWYQQTPGQGLQFLFEYFSETQRNKGNFPGRFSGRQFSNSRSEMNVSTLELGDSALYLCASSLAGFMETQYFGPGTRLLVL.

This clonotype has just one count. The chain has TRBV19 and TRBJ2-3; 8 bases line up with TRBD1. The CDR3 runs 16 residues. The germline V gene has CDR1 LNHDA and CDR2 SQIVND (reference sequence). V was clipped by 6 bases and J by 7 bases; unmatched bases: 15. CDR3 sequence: CASSANRGNHPYTQYF. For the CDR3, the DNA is TGTGCCAGTAGCGCTAACAGGGGGAACCACCCATATACGCAGTATTTT.

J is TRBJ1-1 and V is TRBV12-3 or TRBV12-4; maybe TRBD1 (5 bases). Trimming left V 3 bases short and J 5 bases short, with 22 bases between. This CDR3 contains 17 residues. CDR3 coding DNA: TGTGCCAGCAGTTTTGGGCAGGGATGGGGTGGGTGGACTGAAGCTTTCTTT. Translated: CASSFGQGWGGWTEAFF.

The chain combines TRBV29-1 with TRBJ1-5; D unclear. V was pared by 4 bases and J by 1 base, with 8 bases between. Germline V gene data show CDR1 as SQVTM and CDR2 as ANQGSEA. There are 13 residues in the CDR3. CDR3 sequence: CSVGLDSNQPQHF. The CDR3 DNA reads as TGCAGCGTTGGTCTCGACAGCAATCAGCCCCAGCATTTT. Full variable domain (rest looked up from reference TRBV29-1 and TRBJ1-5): SAVISQKPSRDICQRGTSLTIQCQVDSQVTMMFWYRQQPGQSLTLIATANQGSEATYESGFVIDKFPISRPNLTFSTLTVSNMSPEDSSIYLCSVGLDSNQPQHFGDGTRLSIL.

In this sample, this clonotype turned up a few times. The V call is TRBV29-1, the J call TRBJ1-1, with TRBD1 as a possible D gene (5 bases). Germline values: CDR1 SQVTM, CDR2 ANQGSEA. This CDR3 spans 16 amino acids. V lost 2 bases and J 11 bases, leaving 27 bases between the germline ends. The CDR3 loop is CSVESKPGPMLSWAFF. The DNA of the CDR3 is TGCAGCGTTGAATCTAAACCGGGACCCATGCTTTCCTGGGCTTTCTTT.

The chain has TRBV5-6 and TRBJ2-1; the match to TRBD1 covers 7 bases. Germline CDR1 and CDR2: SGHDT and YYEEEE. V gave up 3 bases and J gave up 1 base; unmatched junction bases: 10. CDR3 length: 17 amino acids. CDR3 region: CASSSGTVVWSYNEQFF. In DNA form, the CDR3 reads TGTGCCAGCAGCTCCGGGACAGTAGTGTGGTCCTACAATGAGCAGTTCTTC. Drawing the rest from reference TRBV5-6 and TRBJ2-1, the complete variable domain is DAGVTQSPTHLIKTRGQQVTLRCSPKSGHDTVSWYQQALGQGPQFIFQYYEEEERQRGNFPDRFSGHQFPNYSSELNVNALLLGDSALYLCASSSGTVVWSYNEQFFGPGTRLTVL.

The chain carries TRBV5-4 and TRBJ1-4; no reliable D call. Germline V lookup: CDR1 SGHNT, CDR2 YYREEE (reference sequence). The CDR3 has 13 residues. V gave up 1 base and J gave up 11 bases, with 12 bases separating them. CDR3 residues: CASSLLKDGKLFF. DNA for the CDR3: TGTGCCAGCAGCTTGCTAAAGGATGGTAAACTGTTTTTT.